This TCR beta chain came from a study of blood T cell repertoires in COVID-19. Profiled with immunoSEQ multiplex PCR; TCRdb holds only in-frame clones, not every one. The data contain around 110,000 clones, around four fifths of them singletons. Germline-derived CDR1 and CDR2 are SGHAT and FQNNGV. The CDR3 is 14 amino acids. V was clipped by 5 bases and J by 2 bases; unmatched bases: 5. The gene calls are TRBV11-2 and TRBJ2-7; 8 bases are a match to TRBD1. The sequence came from a man aged 70-80 years with active or convalescent COVID-19. The sequencing input was peripheral blood. The DNA of the CDR3 is TGTGCCAGCAGCCGAGACAGGGGACCCTACGAGCAGTACTTC. Translated: CASSRDRGPYEQYF.